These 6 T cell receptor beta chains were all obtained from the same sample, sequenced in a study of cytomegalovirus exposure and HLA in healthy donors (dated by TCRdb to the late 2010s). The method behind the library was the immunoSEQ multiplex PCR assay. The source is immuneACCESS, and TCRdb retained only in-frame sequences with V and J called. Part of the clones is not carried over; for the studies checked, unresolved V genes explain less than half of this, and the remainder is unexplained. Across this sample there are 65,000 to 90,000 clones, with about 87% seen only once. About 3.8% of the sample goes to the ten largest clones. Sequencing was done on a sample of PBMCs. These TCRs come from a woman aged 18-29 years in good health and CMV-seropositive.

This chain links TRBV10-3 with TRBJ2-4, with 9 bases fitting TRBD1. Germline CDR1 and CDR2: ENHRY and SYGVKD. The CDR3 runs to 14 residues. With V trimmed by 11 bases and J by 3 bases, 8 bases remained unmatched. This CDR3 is CAVRTGDGKNIQYF. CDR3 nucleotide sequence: TGTGCCGTCCGGACAGGGGACGGCAAAAACATTCAGTACTTC.

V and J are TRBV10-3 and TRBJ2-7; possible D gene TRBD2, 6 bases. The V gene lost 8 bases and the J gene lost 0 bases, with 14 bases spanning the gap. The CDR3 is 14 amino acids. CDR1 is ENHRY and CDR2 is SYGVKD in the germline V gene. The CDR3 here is CAIYSGPPSYEQYF. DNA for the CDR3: TGTGCCATCTACAGCGGGCCGCCCTCCTACGAGCAGTACTTC.

In DNA, the CDR3 is TGTGCCAGCTCACCGTTGACAGGGACAGGGCAGCAAGAGCAGTACTTC. It translates to CASSPLTGTGQQEQYF. This chain uses TRBV18 with TRBJ2-7; 9 bases map to TRBD1. Germline V gene sequence: CDR1 KGHSH, CDR2 LQKENI. J was trimmed by 7 bases and V by 3 bases; bases with no gene match: 13. The CDR3 totals 16 residues.

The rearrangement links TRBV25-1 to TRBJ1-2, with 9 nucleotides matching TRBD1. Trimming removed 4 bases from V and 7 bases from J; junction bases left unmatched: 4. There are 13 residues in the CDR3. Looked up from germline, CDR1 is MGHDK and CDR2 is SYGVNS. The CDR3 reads CASSVTGGSGYTF. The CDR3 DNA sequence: TGTGCCAGCAGTGTTACAGGGGGCAGTGGCTACACCTTC.

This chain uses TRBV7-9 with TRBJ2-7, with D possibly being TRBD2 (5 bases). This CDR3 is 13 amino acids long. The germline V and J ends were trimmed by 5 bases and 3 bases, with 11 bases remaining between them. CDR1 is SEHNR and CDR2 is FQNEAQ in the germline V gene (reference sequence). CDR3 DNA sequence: TGTGCCAGCAGCCCTGGTCGGGGCTACGAGCAGTACTTC. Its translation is CASSPGRGYEQYF.

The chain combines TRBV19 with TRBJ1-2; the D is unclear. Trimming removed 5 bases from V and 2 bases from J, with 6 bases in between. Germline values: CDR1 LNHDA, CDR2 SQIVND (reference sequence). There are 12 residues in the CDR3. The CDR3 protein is CASSVQNYGYTF. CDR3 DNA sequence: TGTGCCAGTAGTGTCCAGAACTATGGCTACACCTTC.